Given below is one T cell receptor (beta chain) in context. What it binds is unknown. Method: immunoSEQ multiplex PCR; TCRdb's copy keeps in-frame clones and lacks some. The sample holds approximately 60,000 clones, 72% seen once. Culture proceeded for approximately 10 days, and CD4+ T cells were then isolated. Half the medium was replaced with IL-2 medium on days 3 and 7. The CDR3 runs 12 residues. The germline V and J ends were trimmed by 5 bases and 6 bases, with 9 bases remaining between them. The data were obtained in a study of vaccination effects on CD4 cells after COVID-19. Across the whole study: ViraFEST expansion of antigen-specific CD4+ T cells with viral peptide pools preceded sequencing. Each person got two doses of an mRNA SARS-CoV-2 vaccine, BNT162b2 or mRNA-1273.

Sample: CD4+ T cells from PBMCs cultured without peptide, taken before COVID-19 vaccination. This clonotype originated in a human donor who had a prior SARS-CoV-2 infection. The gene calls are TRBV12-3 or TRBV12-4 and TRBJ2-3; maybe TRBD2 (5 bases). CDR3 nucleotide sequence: TGTGCCAGCAGTCGGACTGGGGATACGCAGTATTTT. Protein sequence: CASSRTGDTQYF.